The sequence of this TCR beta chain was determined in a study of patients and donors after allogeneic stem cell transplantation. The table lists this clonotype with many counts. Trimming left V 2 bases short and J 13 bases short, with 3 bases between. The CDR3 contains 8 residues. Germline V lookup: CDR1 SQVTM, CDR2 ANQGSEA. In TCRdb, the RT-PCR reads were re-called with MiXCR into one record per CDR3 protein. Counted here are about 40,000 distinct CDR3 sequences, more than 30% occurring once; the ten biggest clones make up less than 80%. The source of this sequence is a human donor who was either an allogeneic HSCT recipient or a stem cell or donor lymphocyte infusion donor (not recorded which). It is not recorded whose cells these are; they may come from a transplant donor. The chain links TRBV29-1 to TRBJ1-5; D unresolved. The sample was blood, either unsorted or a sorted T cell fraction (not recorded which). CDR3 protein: CSVESQHF. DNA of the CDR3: TGCAGCGTTGAAAGTCAGCATTTT.